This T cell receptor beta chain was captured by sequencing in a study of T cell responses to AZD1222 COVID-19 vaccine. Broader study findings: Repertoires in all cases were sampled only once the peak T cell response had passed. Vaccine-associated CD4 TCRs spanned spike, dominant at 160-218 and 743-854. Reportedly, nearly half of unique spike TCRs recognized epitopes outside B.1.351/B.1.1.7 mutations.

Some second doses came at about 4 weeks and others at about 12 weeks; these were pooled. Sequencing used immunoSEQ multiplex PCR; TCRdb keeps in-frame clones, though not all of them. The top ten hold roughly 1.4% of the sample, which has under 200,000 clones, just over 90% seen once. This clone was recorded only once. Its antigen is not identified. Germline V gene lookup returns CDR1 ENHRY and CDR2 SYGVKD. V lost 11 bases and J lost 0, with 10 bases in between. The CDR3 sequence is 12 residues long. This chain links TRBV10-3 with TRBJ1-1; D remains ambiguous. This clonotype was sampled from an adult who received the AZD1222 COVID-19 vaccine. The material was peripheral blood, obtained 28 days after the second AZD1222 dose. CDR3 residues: CASQELNTEAFF. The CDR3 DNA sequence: TGTGCCTCTCAGGAGTTGAACACTGAAGCTTTCTTT.